This T cell receptor (beta chain) comes out of a study of control samples from healthy donors and cancer patients. The repertoire was sequenced with immunoSEQ multiplex PCR; TCRdb's copy has only in-frame clones and lacks some. The sample includes 110,000 or so clones, 75% to 90% of them seen just once. The germline V gene encodes CDR1 SGHDN and CDR2 FVKESK. V was cut by 1 base and J by 5 bases, with 12 bases left in between. The CDR3 is 14 residues long. Input material: blood. The chain joins TRBV14 to TRBJ2-7, with D perhaps given as TRBD1 or TRBD2 (6 bases each). The receptor was isolated from a woman aged 45 to 65 in good health. The CDR3 bases are TGTGCCAGCAGCCAAGTAGGGGGGCGCGACGAGCAGTACGTC. Residues: CASSQVGGRDEQYV.